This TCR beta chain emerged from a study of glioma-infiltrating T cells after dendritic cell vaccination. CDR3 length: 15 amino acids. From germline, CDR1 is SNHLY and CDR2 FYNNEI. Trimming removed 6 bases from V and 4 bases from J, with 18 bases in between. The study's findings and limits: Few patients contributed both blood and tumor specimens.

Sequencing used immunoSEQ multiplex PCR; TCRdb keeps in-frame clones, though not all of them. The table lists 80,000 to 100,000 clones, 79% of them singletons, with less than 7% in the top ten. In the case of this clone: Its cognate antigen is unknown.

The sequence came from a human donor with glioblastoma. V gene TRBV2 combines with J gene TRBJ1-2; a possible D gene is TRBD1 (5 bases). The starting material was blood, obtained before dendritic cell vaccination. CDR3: CASSGSGSQSYGYTF. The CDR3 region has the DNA TGTGCCAGCAGCGGATCAGGGTCCCAAAGCTATGGCTACACCTTC.